The 14 T cell receptor beta chains given below trace back to one sample, sequenced in a study of identical twins. TCRdb used MiXCR to reprocess the 5' RACE reads, holding one entry per CDR3 protein. The data hold around 450,000 distinct CDR3 sequences, with over 12% observed a single time. The sample also formed part of further work on yellow fever vaccine responses in identical twins.

Specimen: CD4+ T cells sorted from blood. The receptors stem from a woman under 30 in good health.

This clonotype was seen ten or more times. This chain joins TRBV6-2 or TRBV6-3 and TRBJ2-5, with 9 bases fitting TRBD1. CDR3 size: 16 residues. The trim removed 0 bases at V and 2 bases at J, leaving 4 bases unmatched. The germline V gene encodes CDR1 MNHEY and CDR2 SVGEGT. CDR3 sequence reads: CASSYSGQGPQETQYF. The CDR3 bases are TGTGCCAGCAGTTACTCGGGACAGGGACCTCAAGAGACCCAGTACTTC.

This clonotype was seen more than once but under ten times. The chain couples TRBV12-3 or TRBV12-4 to TRBJ1-2; the match to TRBD1 covers 9 bases. This CDR3 is 13 amino acids long. The junction had 10 bases not matched to a gene; V was cut back by 11 bases and J by 6 bases. CDR3 nucleotide sequence: TGTGCCGACAGGGGGAGGGGGGCGGATGGCTACACCTTC. Translating it yields CADRGRGADGYTF.

The genes are TRBV12-3 or TRBV12-4 and TRBJ1-1; 8 nucleotides line up with TRBD1. This CDR3 region has 16 residues. The V gene end was trimmed by 0 bases and the J gene end by 4 bases; junction bases not matched to a gene: 7. CDR3 nucleotide sequence: TGTGCCAGCAGTTTAGCGCAGGGGGCGCGTGGCACTGAAGCTTTCTTT. Translating gives CASSLAQGARGTEAFF.

The table lists this clonotype with many counts. The chain carries TRBV5-1 and TRBJ2-3; 10 bases are shared with TRBD1. This CDR3 region has 15 residues. V gave up 2 bases and J gave up 6 bases; unmatched junction bases: 6. In germline, CDR1 is SGHRS, CDR2 YFSETQ. The DNA of the CDR3 is TGCGCCAGCAGCTTACAAGGACAGGGGGAGGATACGCAGTATTTT. Residues: CASSLQGQGEDTQYF.

This clonotype has just a few counts. The chain combines TRBV20-1 with TRBJ2-1; D is possibly TRBD1 or TRBD2 (6 bases each). V lost 5 bases, J lost 2 bases, and 16 bases lay in between. CDR3 length equals 15 residues. Looked up from germline, CDR1 is DFQATT and CDR2 is SNEGSKA (reference sequence). The DNA for the CDR3 is TGCAGTGCTCCGCCCCGGGGGCGCCCCTACAATGAGCAGTTCTTC. This encodes CSAPPRGRPYNEQFF.

This clonotype was found a few times. The J gene is TRBJ2-3, the V gene TRBV20-1, with D perhaps matching TRBD1 or TRBD2 (5 bases each). CDR3 length: 15 residues. CDR1 and CDR2 (germline): DFQATT, SNEGSKA (reference sequence). The V end lost 3 bases, the J end lost 3 bases, and 16 bases lay between the germline ends. The CDR3 sequence: CSASLGGGRTDTQYF. DNA for the CDR3: TGCAGTGCTAGCCTTGGGGGTGGGAGAACAGATACGCAGTATTTT.

This clonotype showed up many times. The V and J genes are TRBV4-1 and TRBJ2-7; TRBD1 matches at 8 bases. Germline values: CDR1 MGHRA, CDR2 YSYEKL. CDR3 length: 13 amino acids. The ends lost 5 bases at V and 4 bases at J; junction bases unmatched: 4. The CDR3 bases are TGCGCCAGCAGCGGGCAGGGGGCGTACGAGCAGTACTTC. It specifies CASSGQGAYEQYF.

This clonotype appeared a few times. The chain carries TRBV5-1 and TRBJ2-2; D perhaps matches TRBD2 (6 bases). This CDR3 has 13 amino acids. Trimming removed 5 bases from V and 7 bases from J, with 12 bases in between. Germline CDR1 reads SGHRS; CDR2 reads YFSETQ. The CDR3 bases are TGCGCCAGCAGTATGGAGGGCGTCGGGGAGCTGTTTTTT. Its protein is CASSMEGVGELFF. Full variable domain (remainder filled in from reference TRBV5-1 and TRBJ2-2): KAGVTQTPRYLIKTRGQQVTLSCSPISGHRSVSWYQQTPGQGLQFLFEYFSETQRNKGNFPGRFSGRQFSNSRSEMNVSTLELGDSALYLCASSMEGVGELFFGEGSRLTVL.

This chain joins TRBV5-6 and TRBJ2-5, with D possibly TRBD2 on 5 matching bases. With 5 bases removed from V and 2 bases from J, the gap between germline ends came to 13 bases. The CDR3 spans 14 residues. Germline CDR1 SGHDT, CDR2 YYEEEE. In DNA, the CDR3 is TGTGCCAGCAGTCCAATTGGACTGCAAGAGACCCAGTACTTC. This translates into CASSPIGLQETQYF.

J is TRBJ2-7 and V is TRBV12-3 or TRBV12-4; D unresolved. This CDR3 region has 13 residues. The V gene lost 0 bases and the J gene lost 3 bases, with 6 bases spanning the gap. DNA of the CDR3: TGTGCCAGCAGTTTAGCGGACGTCTACGAGCAGTACTTC. Amino acids: CASSLADVYEQYF.

V usage is TRBV20-1 and J usage is TRBJ2-3, with no clear D. Trimming took 0 bases from V and 5 from J, leaving 9 bases between them. CDR1 is DFQATT, CDR2 SNEGSKA, per germline (reference sequence). The CDR3 loop spans 13 amino acids. CDR3 sequence: CSARDRVRDTQYF. The CDR3 bases are TGCAGTGCTAGAGATAGAGTTAGAGATACGCAGTATTTT.

This clonotype has more than one count but fewer than ten. V is TRBV18 and J is TRBJ2-5; 9 nucleotides align to TRBD2. V trimming: 1 base; J trimming: 5 bases; junction bases outside the gene matches: 8. Germline CDR1 and CDR2: KGHSH and LQKENI. CDR3 length: 16 residues. The CDR3 loop reads CASSPRSGGSWETQYF. Here the CDR3 DNA reads TGTGCCAGCTCACCACGGAGCGGGGGGTCATGGGAGACCCAGTACTTC.

The table lists this clonotype with many counts. The chain employs TRBV12-3 or TRBV12-4 and TRBJ1-4, with TRBD1 identical over 11 bases. This CDR3 is built from 15 residues. The junction had 7 bases not matched to a gene; V was cut back by 6 bases and J by 7 bases. The CDR3 spells CASRPSGTGGEKLFF. For the CDR3, the DNA is TGTGCCAGCAGACCCTCTGGGACAGGGGGTGAAAAACTGTTTTTT.

CDR3 in amino acids: CASSLGQGREQFF. The CDR3 DNA is TGTGCCAGCAGCTTGGGACAGGGTAGGGAGCAGTTCTTC. This chain connects TRBV5-4 to TRBJ2-1, with 7 bases fitting TRBD1. This CDR3 region has 13 residues. Trimming took 0 bases from V and 10 from J; bases not matched to a gene: 4. The germline V gene has CDR1 SGHNT and CDR2 YYREEE (reference sequence).